Listed here is a single TCR beta chain. The antigen it binds to is not known. No much larger clone exists at a distance of one base, and base qualities are not known. These data originate in a study of cytomegalovirus exposure and HLA in healthy donors (dated by TCRdb to the late 2010s). In the study overall: An earlier analysis of roughly 610 of the donors reported about 300 Gb of sequence data and some 110 million unique TCR beta sequences obtained from approximately 180 million T cells. An early release that covered approximately 600 HLA-typed donors contained about 290 gigabases of sequencing data and 65 million to 100 million unique TCR sequences. Among the roughly 400 genotyped donors, roughly 80% belonged to the genetic ancestry cluster associated with self-reported Caucasian donors. The study aimed to test whether cataloging public T cell receptors could reveal signatures of past pathogen exposure. Using immunosequencing, the study profiled T cell repertoires from roughly 650 subjects and related those repertoires to cytomegalovirus serostatus. In addition to the first cohort of 500 to 850 subjects, a separate validation cohort of under 150 different subjects was used. The study combined high-throughput TCR immunosequencing, statistical association of individual TCRs with disease status, and machine learning to predict cytomegalovirus infection status. A later analysis re-analyzed previously published TCR beta repertoires from about 730 donors and added high-resolution HLA genotyping to study TCR occurrence patterns. Rather than drawing on any new phenotypic data, the later analysis identified candidate immune exposures from TCR beta sequences and the way those sequences occurred across donors. To decide whether each TCR beta V gene segment behaved as functional or pseudogenic, an earlier analysis of approximately 600 of the donors relied on high-throughput TCR beta sequencing. Donor age, sex, ethnicity and CMV serostatus were collected together with the repertoire data. In a later genetic analysis, genome-wide SNP genotypes for about 65% of the 666 donors were used, and that subset was treated as a discovery cohort. All discovery cohort repertoires had been generated on a single sequencing platform. HLA typing covered class I and class II loci at four-digit resolution. Typing coverage differed by locus: A, B, C, DRB1 and DQB1 were typed in roughly 620-640 donors, DQA1 in about 500, DPA1 in some 570, and DPB1 in 450 to 490. About five DR-DQ haplotypes were handled as single units for association and clustering because linkage in the cohort was strong. Across under 500 genotyped donors of the cohort, an average of about 240,000 unique TCR beta nucleotide sequences per donor were sequenced, and around 20% of those sequences were non-productive.

Germline trimming amounts to 0 bases on V and 13 bases on J, with 8 as the count of junction bases outside the gene matches. Sequences SGHTA (CDR1) and FQGNSA (CDR2) are obtained from the germline V gene. From the cysteine through the phenylalanine, the CDR3 covers 13 amino acids. The entry retains the CDR3 DNA only, 39 bases that are in frame from base 1. Points the paper makes about the study in general: In an earlier analysis of about 550 of the donors, most TCR beta V segments were observed in productive rearrangements about 87% or about 30% of the time, broadly matching IMGT annotations. In a later analysis, HLA-associated TCR beta chains were found to be more clonally expanded and to have lower generation probabilities than equally common non-associated chains. Some IMGT-functional V segments, including TRBV6-2 and TRBV6-3, could not be told apart with the 87-base-pair reads, so those segments were excluded. Because some donors lacked HLA typing at each locus, the association tests relied only on the typed subset. In a later analysis, TCR association rates were found to vary across HLA loci, with the most associated TCRs seen for DRB1 alleles and the fewest for HLA-C alleles. A later analysis found that most CMV-associated TCR beta chains appeared HLA-restricted, with HLA associations seemingly driven largely by CMV exposure. Cytomegalovirus status was reported to be diagnosed by the classifier with high specificity and sensitivity in both the original and validation cohorts. Strong co-occurrence of HLA alleles, especially DR and DQ, made assigning TCR associations to individual alleles difficult. A later genetic analysis reported fewer N-insertions in productive TCRs among donors in an Asian-associated ancestry cluster than the roughly 700-donor mean. The authors suggested that the approach could potentially be extended to other disease states and immunological phenotypes. Correlated functional status among segregating V segments might reflect linkage disequilibrium, but an unknown experimental factor could not be ruled out. In a later analysis, 15,000 to 20,000 TCR beta sequences were associated with specific HLA alleles at a false discovery rate of 0.05. Across donors, most TCR sequences were observed very rarely, whereas some public TCRs were present in many individuals. CMV serostatus was the only immune exposure information available for the cohort. Because counts were too low, 15 to 20 rarely observed V segments, including chromosome 9 orphons, were excluded from the earlier analysis of several hundred of the donors. Sequencing depth was assumed to be roughly uniform across donors in the presence/absence analyses, though that assumption may not hold. V-gene and J-gene trimming of TCR beta chains was associated with a missense DCLRE1C variant in a later genetic analysis, and the association was replicated in an independent cohort. According to a later analysis, parvovirus B19, influenza, CMV and Epstein-Barr virus appeared linked to several top co-occurrence clusters. The sequencing pipeline was judged likely to have produced a cluster of highly shared sequence variants as a technical artifact. A further reported finding was that TCR beta sequences accurately predicted the HLA-A and HLA-B alleles for most subjects in the first cohort. The cohort was sequenced for TCR beta chains only, and without alpha or paired-chain data the features that could be detected were limited. A few of the identified cytomegalovirus-associated TCR beta chains were confirmed in vitro to be specific for cytomegalovirus antigens. The study listed 150 to 200 TCR beta chains as associated with cytomegalovirus.

The method behind the library was the immunoSEQ multiplex PCR assay. The multiplex PCR relied on a mix of 60 forward primers for TCR Vbeta segments and 13 reverse primers for TCR Jbeta segments. The CDR3 region of rearranged TCR beta genes was amplified from genomic DNA by a multiplex PCR assay. Amplified TCR beta libraries were sequenced as 87-base-pair reads on the Illumina HiSeq System. Concerning the study's data processing: A later analysis counted about 80 million unique TCR beta chains across the 700 or so repertoires, and some 11 million of these chains were shared by at least two donors. Raw reads were error-corrected and collapsed into unique sequences with a nearest-neighbor algorithm that merged closely related sequences to remove PCR and sequencing errors. Alignment of CDR3 sequences to IMGT reference sequences was used to assign V, D and J gene segments. For a sequence to be retained, a match of at least six nucleotides to both a V gene segment and a J gene segment was required. Rearrangements were called productive when the CDR3 lacked stop codons and stayed in frame with V and J; all others were non-productive. Following IMGT convention, CDR3 was defined as the stretch from the second conserved V-encoded cysteine up to the conserved J-encoded phenylalanine. Sequences without an unambiguous match to a single V gene segment were excluded from the earlier analysis of 450 to 750 of the donors. An earlier analysis of 450 to 650 of the donors called V segments functional above 56.7% productive rearrangements and segregating when the between-donor standard deviation exceeded 5%. To diagnose cytomegalovirus status from the catalog of TCR beta chain sequences, a statistical classification framework was built. V and J gene assignment, in a later analysis, came from comparing TCR nucleotide sequences with IMGT/GENE-DB human TR gene sequences. A later analysis assigned CDR3 sequences and most-parsimonious VDJ recombination scenarios with the TCRdist pipeline. In a later analysis, every TCR beta chain was defined by the combination of its CDR3 amino acid sequence and its V-gene family, and reads without a unique V-gene family were dropped. As a way to deal with suspected cross-contamination and a sequencing artifact, a later analysis dropped 592 nucleotide sequences that were highly shared and had low generation probability. In a later analysis, a clonal expansion index for each public chain was calculated from normalized within-repertoire ranks of inferred template counts. A later analysis computed generation probabilities with a VDJ recombination model fitted to out-of-frame rearrangements, and checked the results against IGoR. A later analysis scored TCR-TCR, TCR-HLA and TCR-CMV co-occurrence with hypergeometric tests, applying a repertoire-size bias correction to TCR pairs. False discovery rates were estimated in a later analysis by permuting HLA or CMV assignments 20 times. A later analysis grouped co-occurring TCRs with DBSCAN, adding TCRdist sequence similarity when clustering within HLA-allele-positive subsets. Repertoires with fewer than 30,000 or more than 120,000 public chains were left out of co-occurrence clustering, as were about five repertoires with anomalous nucleotide sharing. TCRdb carries this immuneACCESS record with in-frame sequences only. Its versions omit some clonotypes, under half of them owing to an unresolved V gene in the studies checked, with the rest unexplained. D and trimming were read from the DNA, whereas the V and J calls and clone size are those reported in that table. Within this sample are about 140,000 clones, with approximately 80% of them counted one time only. Clones ranked in the top ten supply around 4% of the sample.

In total, 600 or so healthy bone marrow donors made up the cohort. Cohort members were all nominally healthy when sampled, although unrecorded immune exposures were likely present. The donor was CMV seropositive and belonged to the group of a few hundred seropositive cohort members. A peripheral blood sample was provided by each donor, and peripheral blood mononuclear cells were used for TCR beta sequencing. Genomic DNA was extracted from the blood cell samples with the Qiagen DNeasy Blood Extraction Kit. The chain employs TRBV7-2 and TRBJ1-2, with TRBD1 matching 7 junction bases. Material: PBMCs. The receptor was derived from a man between 40 and 49 years old in good health and CMV-seropositive. The bases read TGTGCCAGCAGCTTAGCCGAAGGGGGCGGGTGCACCTTC. Its product reads: CASSLAEGGGCTF.